Below, 25 T cell receptor beta chains from the same sample are listed, as sequenced in a study of vaccination and CD4 T cells after COVID-19. Treatment denoted: roughly ten-day PBMC culture with coronavirus spike peptide pools or control peptides (ViraFEST assay). No antigen has been assigned to these receptors. Cultured CD4+ T-cell DNA underwent Oncomine TCR Beta short-read sequencing. TCRdb re-called the PCR reads through MiXCR, storing one row per CDR3 protein. The table lists 9,500 to 15,000 distinct CDR3 sequences, about three fifths of them singletons. Material: CD4+ T cells from blood, cultured in vitro. The receptor source for this set is a human donor who had recovered from COVID-19.

The V and J genes are TRBV6-1 and TRBJ1-1; D is undetermined. Germline V gene sequence: CDR1 MNHNS, CDR2 SASEGT. V lost 6 bases to trimming and J lost 7 bases, with 15 bases between them. The CDR3 runs 13 residues. DNA of the CDR3: TGTGCCAGCAGCCTTAGGTTGTCTGTTGAAGCTTTCTTT. Translated: CASSLRLSVEAFF.

J is TRBJ1-5 and V is TRBV28; no definite D call. V lost 4 bases and J lost 1, with 8 bases in between. The CDR3 is 14 residues long. Germline CDR1 reads MDHEN; CDR2 reads SYDVKM. CDR3: CASSYPYSNQPQHF. The CDR3 nucleotides read TGTGCCAGCAGTTACCCCTACAGCAATCAGCCCCAGCATTTT.

This clonotype was detected a few times. This chain links TRBV27 with TRBJ2-7; 10 bases agree with TRBD1. The germline V gene encodes CDR1 MNHEY and CDR2 SMNVEV (reference sequence). V dropped 3 bases and J dropped 3; count of bases not matched to a gene: 2. The CDR3 has 14 residues. CDR3 nucleotide sequence: TGTGCCAGCAGTTTTGGGGACAGGGGCTACGAGCAGTACTTC. It codes for CASSFGDRGYEQYF.

The V call is TRBV7-9, the J call TRBJ2-2; the match to TRBD2 covers 9 bases. CDR1 and CDR2 (germline): SEHNR, FQNEAQ (reference sequence). The CDR3 is 17 amino acids. V lost 5 bases and J lost 2; bases outside the gene matches: 9. For the CDR3, the DNA is TGTGCCAGCAGCCCAGGGAGACTAGCGGCAAACACCGGGGAGCTGTTTTTT. Protein product: CASSPGRLAANTGELFF.

This clonotype is medium-sized by share. This rearrangement joins TRBV7-2 to TRBJ2-3; no firm D call. The CDR3 has 11 amino acids. Trimming took off 2 bases at V and 3 bases at J, with 0 bases between the two ends. CDR1 is SGHTA and CDR2 is FQGNSA in the germline V gene. The chain's CDR3 is CASSLTDTQYF. The DNA for the CDR3 is TGTGCCAGCAGCTTAACAGATACGCAGTATTTT.

The V and J genes are TRBV20-1 and TRBJ1-4, with D possibly matching TRBD1 (5 bases). V was cut by 3 bases and J by 7 bases, with 12 bases left in between. Germline values: CDR1 DFQATT, CDR2 SNEGSKA (reference sequence). CDR3 length: 13 residues. Here the CDR3 reads CSASSGGSEKLFF. The CDR3 nucleotides are TGCAGTGCTAGTTCGGGGGGTAGTGAAAAACTGTTTTTT.

The chain couples TRBV19 to TRBJ1-1, with D tentatively TRBD1 (6 bases). CDR3 length equals 15 residues. Germline V gene data show CDR1 as LNHDA and CDR2 as SQIVND (reference sequence). The ends were cut back, 9 bases at V and 3 bases at J, with 20 bases in the middle. DNA of the CDR3: TGTGCCAGCGCCCATTTGTCGACAGGCGACACTGAAGCTTTCTTT. It translates to CASAHLSTGDTEAFF.

The chain employs TRBV20-1 and TRBJ2-3; 10 bases line up with TRBD2. The CDR3 sequence is 16 residues long. V trimming: 0 bases; J trimming: 2 bases; junction bases outside the gene matches: 5. Germline values: CDR1 DFQATT, CDR2 SNEGSKA (reference sequence). In DNA, the CDR3 is TGCAGTGCTAGAGATCCCCTAGCGGGAGACACAGATACGCAGTATTTT. Protein sequence: CSARDPLAGDTDTQYF.

A few counts support this clonotype. CDR3 in DNA: TGTGCCAGCAGTGAAGCGCTTATAGGGGGCGCGAACACCGGGGAGCTGTTTTTT. Translated: CASSEALIGGANTGELFF. The gene calls are TRBV6-1 and TRBJ2-2; 7 bases are shared with TRBD1. From germline, CDR1 is MNHNS and CDR2 SASEGT. CDR3 length equals 18 residues. The junction had 7 bases not matched to a gene; V was cut back by 0 bases and J by 0 bases.

CDR3 in DNA: TGTGCCAGCAGTTCAAGCGGGAGGACCAAAGAGACCCAGTACTTC. This translates into CASSSSGRTKETQYF. The J gene is TRBJ2-5, the V gene TRBV27; 9 bases agree with TRBD2. Trimming took 4 bases from V and 3 from J; bases not matched to a gene: 6. This CDR3 contains 15 residues. Germline CDR1 is MNHEY and CDR2 is SMNVEV (reference sequence).

The chain employs TRBV2 and TRBJ2-7, with D possibly TRBD1 on 6 matching bases. This CDR3 is built from 14 residues. Trimming took off 6 bases at V and 6 bases at J, with 18 bases between the two ends. The germline V gene has CDR1 SNHLY and CDR2 FYNNEI. The chain's CDR3 is CASSADRFLVEQYF. The CDR3 DNA follows: TGTGCCAGCAGCGCCGACAGGTTTCTGGTCGAGCAGTACTTC. The complete variable domain, with remaining parts taken from reference TRBV2 and TRBJ2-7, reads EPEVTQTPSHQVTQMGQEVILRCVPISNHLYFYWYRQILGQKVEFLVSFYNNEISEKSEIFDDQFSVERPDGSNFTLKIRSTKLEDSAMYFCASSADRFLVEQYFGPGTRLTVT.

J is TRBJ1-1 and V is TRBV6-1; TRBD1 might be the D (6 bases). Trimming pared 6 bases from V and 3 bases from J, leaving 14 bases between. This CDR3 has 14 residues. Germline V lookup: CDR1 MNHNS, CDR2 SASEGT. CDR3 amino acids: CASRFQGRDTEAFF. The CDR3 bases are TGTGCCAGCAGATTTCAGGGGAGGGACACTGAAGCTTTCTTT.

The chain combines TRBV28 with TRBJ1-1, with TRBD1 as a possible D gene (5 bases). The CDR3 runs to 12 residues. With 6 bases removed from V and 6 bases from J, the gap between germline ends came to 11 bases. Germline V CDR1 and CDR2: MDHEN, SYDVKM. The CDR3 region is CASSGGSPEAFF. As DNA, the CDR3 is TGTGCCAGCAGCGGGGGGTCCCCTGAAGCTTTCTTT.

This rearrangement joins TRBV7-6 to TRBJ2-2; unclear D gene. Germline CDR1 is SGHVS and CDR2 is FNYEAQ. The V gene lost 7 bases and the J gene lost 6 bases, with 21 bases spanning the gap. This CDR3 spans 16 amino acids. The CDR3 loop reads CASTPDPGFAAGELFF. The CDR3 bases are TGTGCCAGCACCCCAGACCCTGGGTTTGCGGCCGGGGAGCTGTTTTTT.

The chain carries TRBV20-1 and TRBJ1-1; D unclear. Trimming cost V 3 bases and J 1 base, with 9 bases left between them. Germline CDR1 reads DFQATT; CDR2 reads SNEGSKA (reference sequence). The length of the CDR3 is 13 residues. The CDR3 nucleotides are TGCAGTGCTAGGAGACGGTGGAACACTGAAGCTTTCTTT. This codes for CSARRRWNTEAFF.

This rearrangement joins TRBV10-1 to TRBJ2-2; D possibly corresponds to TRBD1 (5 bases). CDR1 is WNHNN and CDR2 is SYGVQD in the germline V gene (reference sequence). This CDR3 region has 17 residues. V lost 0 bases and J lost 0, with 11 bases in between. The CDR3 reads CASSESLGQPNTGELFF. CDR3 coding DNA: TGCGCCAGCAGTGAGTCGCTAGGACAACCGAACACCGGGGAGCTGTTTTTT.

The V call is TRBV4-1, the J call TRBJ2-5; weak D call: TRBD2 (5 bases). CDR3 size: 15 residues. V was trimmed by 5 bases and J by 2 bases, leaving 15 bases between them. The germline gives CDR1 MGHRA, CDR2 YSYEKL. The CDR3 protein is CASSAADFGQETQYF. The CDR3 region has the DNA TGCGCCAGCAGCGCTGCGGACTTCGGGCAAGAGACCCAGTACTTC.

The rearrangement uses TRBV20-1 and TRBJ2-1; the match to TRBD2 covers 8 bases. The germline gives CDR1 DFQATT, CDR2 SNEGSKA (reference sequence). With V trimmed by 4 bases and J by 4 bases, 12 bases remained unmatched. The CDR3 extends over 16 amino acids. As DNA, the CDR3 is TGCAGTGCTACGGGCTGGTTCGGCGGGAGGTACAATGAGCAGTTCTTC. This codes for CSATGWFGGRYNEQFF.

There are a few counts of this clonotype. The chain has TRBV6-1 and TRBJ2-2, with 9 bases matching TRBD1. Unmatched junction bases numbered 3, after V lost 4 bases and J lost 0 bases. The CDR3 is 16 amino acids. CDR1 is MNHNS, CDR2 SASEGT, per germline. Written as DNA, the CDR3 is TGTGCCAGCAGTGGGACAGGGGACGCGAACACCGGGGAGCTGTTTTTT. It yields the protein CASSGTGDANTGELFF.

This rearrangement joins TRBV1 to TRBJ1-2; the table calls TRBD1, which could not be checked here. TRBV1 is a recognized pseudogene. The CDR3 contains 17 residues. The CDR3 reads CTSSQYYLGTPNYGYTF. The CDR3 nucleotides are TGCACCAGCAGCCAATATTACCTCGGGACGCCCAACTATGGCTACACCTTC.

This clonotype was observed a few times. V is TRBV10-3 and J is TRBJ2-5; TRBD1 might be the D (5 bases). The CDR3 runs to 12 residues. In germline, CDR1 is ENHRY, CDR2 SYGVKD. Trimming removed 6 bases at V and 2 bases at J, with 7 bases between. The CDR3 nucleotides are TGTGCCATCAGACAGGAGCAAGAGACCCAGTACTTC. It yields the protein CAIRQEQETQYF.

This clonotype was seen a handful of times. This chain links TRBV27 with TRBJ2-5, with 12 bases identical to TRBD2. V lost 10 bases to trimming and J lost 4 bases; unmatched junction nucleotides: 19. The CDR3 totals 18 residues. The germline V gene encodes CDR1 MNHEY and CDR2 SMNVEV (reference sequence). For the CDR3, the DNA is TGTGCCAACCCGACTAGCGGGAGACCCCCTGTATTTGGAGAGACCCAGTACTTC. Translating it yields CANPTSGRPPVFGETQYF.

The chain is built from TRBV6-2 or TRBV6-3 and TRBJ2-1; perhaps D is TRBD1 or TRBD2 (5 bases each). The CDR3 runs 17 residues. V was cut by 2 bases and J by 8 bases, with 22 bases left in between. The germline gives CDR1 MNHEY, CDR2 SVGEGT. CDR3 residues: CASSYVVSWGIGDEQFF. The CDR3 DNA follows: TGTGCCAGCAGTTACGTCGTGTCGTGGGGGATCGGGGATGAGCAGTTCTTC.

V and J are TRBV24-1 and TRBJ2-3; D uncertain. CDR3 length: 16 residues. Germline-derived CDR1 and CDR2 are KGHDR and SFDVKD. Trimming cost V 4 bases and J 0 bases, with 13 bases left between them. The CDR3 sequence: CATSDVDTASTDTQYF. CDR3 coding DNA: TGTGCCACCAGTGACGTTGACACAGCTAGCACAGATACGCAGTATTTT.

The rearrangement links TRBV30 to TRBJ1-2; D is perhaps TRBD1 (5 bases). V gave up 0 bases and J gave up 6 bases, with 11 bases separating them. Germline-derived CDR1 and CDR2 are GTSNPN and SVGIG (reference sequence). The CDR3 runs 13 residues. CDR3 sequence reads: CAWSVALGDGYTF. CDR3 in DNA: TGTGCCTGGAGTGTCGCTTTAGGGGATGGCTACACCTTC. Based on the CDR3 plus reference TRBV30 and TRBJ1-2, the full variable domain is SQTIHQWPATLVQPVGSPLSLECTVEGTSNPNLYWYRQAAGRGLQLLFYSVGIGQISSEVPQNLSASRPQDRQFILSSKKLLLSDSGFYLCAWSVALGDGYTFGSGTRLTVV.